A single sample is the source of the 12 T cell receptor beta chains below, sequenced in a study of shared clonotypes between healthy human individuals. The data were produced by immunoSEQ multiplex PCR, yet TCRdb's version contains in-frame clones alone and is incomplete. The sample gives about 96,000 clones, around 43% of which show up once; about 16% is in the top ten. Input material: PBMCs. The receptors were gathered from a woman aged 40 to 50 in good health. Some clones in this sample may be carry-over from other donors' samples.

In DNA, the CDR3 is TGTGCCAGCAGTTACTTGGGACAGGGTGGCGAGCAGTACTTC. Protein product: CASSYLGQGGEQYF. The chain links TRBV6-6 to TRBJ2-5; TRBD1 agrees at 9 bases. The J call is in doubt because the DNA end fits TRBJ2-7 better. The CDR3 runs to 14 residues. Germline V CDR1 and CDR2: MNHNY, SVGAGI (reference sequence).

This clone was counted ten times or more. V is TRBV18 and J is TRBJ2-5; 11 bases align to TRBD1. In germline, CDR1 is KGHSH, CDR2 LQKENI. V shed 8 bases and J 2 bases; nucleotides not matched to a gene: 4. This CDR3 has 14 amino acids. The chain's CDR3 is CASARDRGQETQYF. CDR3 nucleotides: TGTGCCAGCGCCCGGGACAGGGGGCAAGAGACCCAGTACTTC.

The V call is TRBV7-9, the J call TRBJ1-2; weak D call: TRBD1 (6 bases). This CDR3 has 14 residues. Germline V gene sequence: CDR1 SEHNR, CDR2 FQNEAQ (reference sequence). V gave up 6 bases and J gave up 2 bases, with 13 bases separating them. The CDR3 here is CASRPQGTNYGYTF. CDR3 coding DNA: TGTGCCAGCAGACCTCAGGGGACGAACTATGGCTACACCTTC.

V gene TRBV7-9 combines with J gene TRBJ2-7, with D possibly being TRBD2 (6 bases). The germline V gene has CDR1 SEHNR and CDR2 FQNEAQ (reference sequence). V was pared by 2 bases and J by 7 bases, with 18 bases between. There are 15 residues in the CDR3. CDR3 in DNA: TGTGCCAGCAGCTTATTCGGAGGGAGTTCTTCAGAGCAGTACTTC. Its translation is CASSLFGGSSSEQYF.

Only a few counts were recorded for this clone. The chain is built from TRBV4-3 and TRBJ1-2; TRBD1 matches 10 bases. V shed 2 bases and J 2 bases; nucleotides not matched to a gene: 2. Germline assignment: CDR1 LGHNA and CDR2 YSLEER. The CDR3 contains 15 residues. CDR3 loop: CASSQRTGGNYGYTF. CDR3 coding DNA: TGCGCCAGCAGCCAACGGACAGGGGGGAACTATGGCTACACCTTC.

Concerning this clone itself: This could be a read error, since a much larger clone is one nucleotide away. V usage is TRBV5-1 and J usage is TRBJ2-5; D is possibly TRBD1 (6 bases). The V gene lost 7 bases and the J gene lost 5 bases, with 21 bases spanning the gap. CDR3 length: 15 amino acids. From germline, CDR1 is SGHRS and CDR2 YFSETQ. CDR3 coding DNA: TGCGCCAGCGGCCCGAGACAGGCCGGAGTGGAGACCCAGTACTTC. This gives the protein CASGPRQAGVETQYF. Complete variable domain (other parts from reference TRBV5-1 and TRBJ2-5): KAGVTQTPRYLIKTRGQQVTLSCSPISGHRSVSWYQQTPGQGLQFLFEYFSETQRNKGNFPGRFSGRQFSNSRSEMNVSTLELGDSALYLCASGPRQAGVETQYFGPGTRLLVL.

The V and J genes are TRBV5-1 and TRBJ1-1; 7 bases match TRBD1. V shed 4 bases and J 3 bases; nucleotides not matched to a gene: 6. This CDR3 comprises 14 residues. CDR1 and CDR2 (germline): SGHRS, YFSETQ. The CDR3 sequence is CASSPRQGDTEAFF. The CDR3, as DNA: TGCGCCAGCAGCCCCCGACAGGGCGACACTGAAGCTTTCTTT.

This clone came up a few times. The rearrangement links TRBV4-1 to TRBJ2-5; D not resolved. Per the germline V gene, CDR1 is MGHRA and CDR2 is YSYEKL. V was clipped by 4 bases and J by 5 bases, with 11 bases between them. CDR3 length: 13 residues. The CDR3 here is CASSLNFRETQYF. The CDR3 DNA follows: TGCGCCAGCAGCCTAAATTTCAGGGAGACCCAGTACTTC.

The rearrangement joins TRBV5-1 to TRBJ2-1; 7 bases are shared with TRBD2. The CDR3 is made up of 14 amino acids. V gave up 5 bases and J gave up 5 bases; unmatched junction bases: 7. CDR1 and CDR2 (germline): SGHRS, YFSETQ. The CDR3 bases are TGCGCCAGCAGTTCGGCTAGCGGTCACAATGAGCAGTTCTTC. This translates into CASSSASGHNEQFF.

The chain links TRBV30 to TRBJ1-4, with D uncertain. V shed 2 bases and J shed 4 bases, with 11 bases lying between them. The germline V gene encodes CDR1 GTSNPN and CDR2 SVGIG (reference sequence). There are 14 residues in the CDR3. CDR3 region: CAWSNQIYNEKLFF. In nucleotides, the CDR3 is TGTGCCTGGAGTAACCAGATTTATAATGAAAAACTGTTTTTT.

The chain couples TRBV25-1 to TRBJ1-1; 9 bases are shared with TRBD1. This CDR3 comprises 14 residues. CDR1 is MGHDK and CDR2 is SYGVNS in the germline V gene. J was trimmed by 2 bases and V by 7 bases; bases with no gene match: 5. The DNA of the CDR3 is TGTGCCAGCAAGAGACAGGGGGAAAACACTGAAGCTTTCTTT. It encodes CASKRQGENTEAFF.

The chain joins TRBV10-3 to TRBJ2-3; 10 bases are shared with TRBD2. Germline assignment: CDR1 ENHRY and CDR2 SYGVKD. With V trimmed by 8 bases and J by 4 bases, 9 bases remained unmatched. CDR3 length: 15 residues. Written as DNA, the CDR3 is TGTGCCATCGGAACCGGGACTAGCGTCCCAGATACGCAGTATTTT. Amino acid sequence: CAIGTGTSVPDTQYF.